These 19 T cell receptor beta chains were sequenced from one sample in a study of blood T cells in healthy people across ages. Together with a sample-barcoded 5' primer, a J-beta primer mix was included in a second PCR lasting about 7 to 11 cycles. In TCRdb, the 5' RACE reads were re-called with MiXCR into one record per CDR3 protein. This table has fewer than 2 million distinct CDR3 sequences, 30% to 40% appearing once. Sequencing was carried out using blood. The receptors derive from a human donor in good health.

This rearrangement joins TRBV4-1 to TRBJ2-7; D not resolved. The CDR3 extends over 14 amino acids. V lost 1 base to trimming and J lost 0 bases, with 7 bases between them. Per germline, CDR1 MGHRA and CDR2 YSYEKL. CDR3 DNA: TGCGCCAGCAGCCAAGTGTACAGCTCCTACGAGCAGTACTTC. The encoded protein is CASSQVYSSYEQYF.

The V gene is TRBV12-3 or TRBV12-4, the J gene TRBJ2-5; 8 nucleotides agree with TRBD1. With the DNA end fitting TRBJ2-7 better, the J assignment may be wrong. The CDR3 totals 16 residues. CDR3 loop: CASSSLQGARFYEQYF. DNA of the CDR3: TGTGCCAGCAGTTCTTTGCAGGGGGCGCGTTTTTACGAGCAGTACTTC.

The V and J genes are TRBV7-2 and TRBJ2-2; TRBD2 agrees at 7 bases. The ends lost 1 base at V and 0 bases at J; junction bases unmatched: 2. This CDR3 contains 16 residues. CDR1 SGHTA and CDR2 FQGNSA come from the germline V gene. This chain's CDR3 is CASSLVAGANTGELFF. The CDR3 bases are TGTGCCAGCAGCTTAGTGGCGGGGGCGAACACCGGGGAGCTGTTTTTT.

This sequence joins TRBV7-2 and TRBJ1-2; perhaps TRBD1 as D (6 bases). Germline CDR1 and CDR2: SGHTA and FQGNSA. The CDR3 length is 14 residues. With 2 bases removed from V and 9 bases from J, the gap between germline ends came to 16 bases. This chain's CDR3 is CASSLRIQGYRYTF. The CDR3 DNA reads as TGTGCCAGCAGCTTAAGAATACAGGGTTATCGCTACACCTTC.

The chain links TRBV4-3 to TRBJ2-5, with D unresolved. Near its end, the DNA agrees better with TRBJ2-7, so the J call may be wrong. Germline V gives CDR1 LGHNA, CDR2 YSLEER. The CDR3 contains 16 residues. CDR3 protein: CASSQENGRYIYEQYF. DNA for the CDR3: TGCGCCAGCAGCCAAGAAAACGGCAGATATATTTACGAGCAGTACTTC.

V and J are TRBV18 and TRBJ2-5; D is ambiguous. The J call may not be correct, given that the DNA end is closer to TRBJ2-7. The CDR3 covers 15 residues. In germline, CDR1 is KGHSH, CDR2 LQKENI. CDR3 in amino acids: CASSQILGIPYEQYF. The CDR3 bases are TGTGCCAGCTCCCAAATTCTGGGTATACCCTACGAGCAGTACTTC.

This clonotype has at least ten counts. The CDR3 coding sequence is TGTGCCAGCAGCGCGGACAGGACCTACAATGAGCAGTTCTTC. This gives the protein CASSADRTYNEQFF. V gene TRBV7-9 combines with J gene TRBJ2-1; 7 bases are shared with TRBD1. Germline CDR1 reads SEHNR; CDR2 reads FQNEAQ (reference sequence). The CDR3 has 14 amino acids. The V gene end was trimmed by 5 bases and the J gene end by 2 bases; junction bases not matched to a gene: 3.

Only a few counts were recorded for this clonotype. The rearrangement links TRBV4-3 to TRBJ1-4; 10 nucleotides match TRBD1. The CDR3 has 16 amino acids. V gave up 2 bases and J gave up 11 bases; unmatched junction bases: 11. From germline, CDR1 is LGHNA and CDR2 YSLEER. CDR3 sequence reads: CASSQQPGQGFRKLFF. For the CDR3, the DNA is TGCGCCAGCAGCCAACAACCGGGACAGGGGTTTAGGAAACTGTTTTTT.

This chain links TRBV20-1 with TRBJ1-1; D call uncertain. This CDR3 region has 12 residues. Trimming shortened V by 5 bases and J by 1 base, and 8 bases separated the two germline ends. Germline assignment: CDR1 DFQATT and CDR2 SNEGSKA (reference sequence). The CDR3, as DNA: TGCAGTGCTTTCCATTGGAACACTGAAGCTTTCTTT. Protein sequence: CSAFHWNTEAFF.

This clonotype was seen a handful of times. The rearrangement links TRBV5-1 to TRBJ2-7; 11 bases are shared with TRBD2. Per the germline V gene, CDR1 is SGHRS and CDR2 is YFSETQ. This CDR3 is built from 14 residues. After removal of 3 bases from V and 6 bases from J, the junction contained 5 bases not matched to a gene. The CDR3 reads CASSSSGGNGEQYF. The CDR3 nucleotides read TGCGCCAGCAGCTCTAGCGGGGGGAACGGCGAGCAGTACTTC. Using reference TRBV5-1 and TRBJ2-7 for the parts outside the CDR3, the full variable domain is KAGVTQTPRYLIKTRGQQVTLSCSPISGHRSVSWYQQTPGQGLQFLFEYFSETQRNKGNFPGRFSGRQFSNSRSEMNVSTLELGDSALYLCASSSSGGNGEQYFGPGTRLTVT.

V gene TRBV28 combines with J gene TRBJ2-5, with D perhaps TRBD1 (6 bases). The CDR3 extends over 15 amino acids. Germline values: CDR1 MDHEN, CDR2 SYDVKM. Trimming pared 5 bases from V and 4 bases from J, leaving 17 bases between. CDR3: CASSPSQGELETQYF. The CDR3 coding sequence is TGTGCCAGCAGTCCCTCACAGGGAGAGTTAGAGACCCAGTACTTC.

The chain uses TRBV12-3 or TRBV12-4 and TRBJ1-5; TRBD1 might be the D (5 bases). The V end was cut by 3 bases, the J end by 3 bases, with 18 bases between. CDR3 length: 17 amino acids. The CDR3 sequence: CASSFWRMGTVNQPQHF. DNA of the CDR3: TGTGCCAGCAGTTTCTGGAGGATGGGGACGGTCAATCAGCCCCAGCATTTT.

V usage is TRBV28 and J usage is TRBJ2-1; TRBD2 agrees at 8 bases. The CDR3 is 16 amino acids. Trimming at V came to 5 bases and at J to 6 bases, leaving 12 bases not matched to a gene. Germline assignment: CDR1 MDHEN and CDR2 SYDVKM. The CDR3 region is CASSSQRGTRFNEQFF. The DNA of the CDR3 is TGTGCCAGCAGTAGCCAGCGGGGGACCCGGTTCAATGAGCAGTTCTTC.

This chain joins TRBV19 and TRBJ2-3; either TRBD1 or TRBD2 may supply D (5 bases each). The CDR3 has 14 amino acids. CDR1 and CDR2 from the germline V gene are LNHDA and SQIVND (reference sequence). Between the trimmed V and J ends, which lost 7 bases and 3 bases, there was a span of 14 bases. The CDR3 protein is CASKRDGVTDTQYF. The CDR3 region has the DNA TGTGCCAGTAAGAGGGACGGGGTAACAGATACGCAGTATTTT.

The chain employs TRBV6-4 and TRBJ2-5; TRBD2 matches 13 bases. Germline lookup yields CDR1 MRHNA and CDR2 SNTAGT. V trimming: 10 bases; J trimming: 14 bases; junction bases outside the gene matches: 22. The CDR3 runs to 16 residues. The CDR3 DNA reads as TGTGCCAACATCCGACTAGCGGGGGGTACACCGGAGGGGCAATACTTC. This encodes CANIRLAGGTPEGQYF.

This clonotype was counted a few times. The chain links TRBV9 to TRBJ1-2; D is ambiguous. The V gene's germline CDR1 is SGDLS and CDR2 YYNGEE. This CDR3 region has 13 residues. Trimming stripped 3 bases from V and 2 bases from J, with 8 bases between. In nucleotides, the CDR3 is TGTGCCAGCAGCGCCACAGAGAACTATGGCTACACCTTC. Translating it yields CASSATENYGYTF.

As to this clonotype: This clone may be a read error of a much larger clone one base away. The chain couples TRBV24-1 to TRBJ1-2; the D is unclear. The V gene lost 7 bases and the J gene lost 4 bases, with 6 bases spanning the gap. Per germline, CDR1 KGHDR and CDR2 SFDVKD. The CDR3 is made up of 11 amino acids. Here the CDR3 DNA reads TGTGCCACCAGGGCTGGCTATGGCTACACCTTC. Protein sequence: CATRAGYGYTF.

The chain links TRBV29-1 to TRBJ2-1, with TRBD1 as a possible D gene (7 bases). V lost 6 bases and J 8 bases, leaving 17 bases between the germline ends. Germline assignment: CDR1 SQVTM and CDR2 ANQGSEA. This CDR3 has 13 residues. CDR3: CSVDEAGGYEQFF. For the CDR3, the DNA is TGCAGCGTAGACGAAGCAGGGGGGTATGAGCAGTTCTTC.

The chain has TRBV29-1 and TRBJ2-3; D is uncertain. Trimming shortened V by 1 base and J by 1 base, and 9 bases separated the two germline ends. Germline V gene data show CDR1 as SQVTM and CDR2 as ANQGSEA. The length of the CDR3 is 14 residues. CDR3 sequence (DNA): TGCAGCGTTGAAGCCAGGCCCCGCACAGATACGCAGTATTTT. Translation: CSVEARPRTDTQYF.